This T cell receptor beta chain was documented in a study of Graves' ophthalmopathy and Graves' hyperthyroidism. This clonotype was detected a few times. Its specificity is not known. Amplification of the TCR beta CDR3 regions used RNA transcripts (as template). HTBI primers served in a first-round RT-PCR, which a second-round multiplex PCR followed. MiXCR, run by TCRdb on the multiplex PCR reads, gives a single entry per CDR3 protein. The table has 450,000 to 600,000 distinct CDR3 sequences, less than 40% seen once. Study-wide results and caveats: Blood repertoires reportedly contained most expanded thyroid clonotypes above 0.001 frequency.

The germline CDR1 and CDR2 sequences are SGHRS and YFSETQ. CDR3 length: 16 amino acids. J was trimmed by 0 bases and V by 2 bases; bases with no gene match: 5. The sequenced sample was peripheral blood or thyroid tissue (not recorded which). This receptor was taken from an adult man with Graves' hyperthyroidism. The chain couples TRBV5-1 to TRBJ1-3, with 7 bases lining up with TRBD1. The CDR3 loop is CASSLQGKSSGNTIYF. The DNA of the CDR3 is TGCGCCAGCAGCTTACAGGGGAAGAGCTCTGGAAACACCATATATTTT.